These T cell receptor beta chains were read from a single sample in a study of PD-1 blockade in classical Hodgkin lymphoma. Sequencing was performed with immunoSEQ multiplex PCR; in TCRdb, only in-frame clones are kept and a portion is missing. The repertoire holds roughly 45,000 clones, with approximately 70% as singletons. The sequences come from peripheral blood mononuclear cells (PBMCs), collected before the second cycle of nivolumab. The origin of the receptors is a human donor with classical Hodgkin lymphoma. Each CDR3 is given with its conserved first and last residue. The order of the fields is clone size, D gene, V gene, J gene, CDR3 protein, CDR3 DNA. A D gene is named only where the DNA matches it firmly. For some rows the clone size is stated as once, few or many, or as a class when expanded; others skip it.

clone_size: NA
d_call: NA
v_call: TRBV6-5
j_call: TRBJ1-5
cdr3_aa: CASTSGVYEPQHF
cdr3_nt: TGTGCCAGCACTTCAGGGGTTTACGAGCCCCAGCATTTT

clone_size: NA
d_call: TRBD2
v_call: TRBV11-2
j_call: TRBJ2-1
cdr3_aa: CASSHREGGRNEQFF
cdr3_nt: TGTGCCAGCAGCCACCGGGAGGGGGGGCGCAATGAGCAGTTCTTC

clone_size: few
d_call: NA
v_call: TRBV4-1
j_call: TRBJ1-3
cdr3_aa: CASSPPYREKSGNTIYF
cdr3_nt: TGCGCCAGCAGCCCTCCTTACAGGGAGAAATCTGGAAACACCATATATTTT

clone_size: NA
d_call: TRBD1
v_call: TRBV7-6
j_call: TRBJ2-7
cdr3_aa: CASQDRAYEQYF
cdr3_nt: TGTGCCAGCCAGGACAGGGCCTACGAGCAGTACTTC

clone_size: NA
d_call: TRBD2
v_call: TRBV28
j_call: TRBJ2-1
cdr3_aa: CASKLSSGRDEQFF
cdr3_nt: TGTGCCAGCAAGTTGTCTAGCGGGAGGGATGAGCAGTTCTTC

clone_size: NA
d_call: NA
v_call: TRBV15
j_call: TRBJ2-2
cdr3_aa: CATSTGNGELFF
cdr3_nt: TGTGCCACCAGCACGGGGAACGGGGAGCTGTTTTTT

clone_size: NA
d_call: NA
v_call: TRBV7-2
j_call: TRBJ1-2
cdr3_aa: CASSRTGQLFGYTF
cdr3_nt: TGTGCCAGCAGCCGGACGGGACAACTATTTGGCTACACCTTC

clone_size: NA
d_call: TRBD2
v_call: TRBV30
j_call: TRBJ2-7
cdr3_aa: CAWSPWGRSGGEQYF
cdr3_nt: TGTGCCTGGAGTCCCTGGGGCAGGTCGGGAGGCGAGCAGTACTTC

clone_size: NA
d_call: TRBD2
v_call: TRBV7-6
j_call: TRBJ2-3
cdr3_aa: CASSRPAGTSGGDLTDTQYF
cdr3_nt: TGTGCCAGCAGCCGCCCGGCCGGGACTAGCGGGGGGGACTTGACAGATACGCAGTATTTT

clone_size: NA
d_call: NA
v_call: TRBV30
j_call: TRBJ2-7
cdr3_aa: CAWSKGSSLDEQYF
cdr3_nt: TGTGCCTGGAGCAAAGGTAGTAGTCTGGACGAGCAGTACTTC

clone_size: NA
d_call: NA
v_call: TRBV19
j_call: TRBJ1-1
cdr3_aa: CASSIGRNTEAFF
cdr3_nt: TGTGCCAGTAGTATAGGGCGGAACACTGAAGCTTTCTTT

clone_size: NA
d_call: NA
v_call: TRBV11-2
j_call: TRBJ2-5
cdr3_aa: CASSLVSDYDGMRQETQYF
cdr3_nt: TGTGCCAGCAGCTTAGTTTCCGATTATGACGGGATGAGACAAGAGACCCAGTACTTC

clone_size: NA
d_call: NA
v_call: TRBV7-6
j_call: TRBJ1-3
cdr3_aa: CASSFGAGYPGNTIYF
cdr3_nt: TGTGCCAGCAGCTTTGGGGCAGGGTACCCTGGAAACACCATATATTTT

clone_size: few
d_call: NA
v_call: TRBV30
j_call: TRBJ1-5
cdr3_aa: CAWRGLGGFGNQPQHF
cdr3_nt: TGTGCCTGGAGAGGACTAGGGGGATTCGGCAATCAGCCCCAGCATTTT

clone_size: NA
d_call: TRBD1
v_call: TRBV7-7
j_call: TRBJ2-2
cdr3_aa: CALTGAEWTGELFF
cdr3_nt: TGTGCCCTGACAGGGGCGGAGTGGACCGGGGAGCTGTTTTTT

clone_size: NA
d_call: NA
v_call: TRBV4-3
j_call: TRBJ1-3
cdr3_aa: CASSQDRSGSGNTIYF
cdr3_nt: TGCGCCAGCAGCCAAGATCGTTCAGGCTCTGGAAACACCATATATTTT

clone_size: NA
d_call: NA
v_call: TRBV7-9
j_call: TRBJ2-2
cdr3_aa: CASSFEQGNTGELFF
cdr3_nt: TGTGCCAGCAGCTTCGAGCAGGGGAACACCGGGGAGCTGTTTTTT

clone_size: NA
d_call: NA
v_call: TRBV10-1
j_call: TRBJ1-2
cdr3_aa: CASSEGTPAPRQRYGYTF
cdr3_nt: TGCGCCAGCAGTGAGGGTACCCCAGCGCCCCGACAGCGCTATGGCTACACCTTC

clone_size: NA
d_call: NA
v_call: TRBV7-9
j_call: TRBJ2-5
cdr3_aa: CASSLRRGETQYF
cdr3_nt: TGTGCCAGCAGCTTAAGAAGGGGGGAGACCCAGTACTTC

clone_size: few
d_call: NA
v_call: TRBV19
j_call: TRBJ1-3
cdr3_aa: CASSFSGTAGSTIYF
cdr3_nt: TGTGCCAGTAGTTTCAGCGGGACGGCGGGGAGCACCATATATTTT

clone_size: few
d_call: TRBD1
v_call: TRBV6-6
j_call: TRBJ1-6
cdr3_aa: CASSGQAGHSPLHF
cdr3_nt: TGTGCCAGCAGTGGACAGGCCGGCCATTCACCCCTCCACTTT

clone_size: NA
d_call: TRBD2
v_call: TRBV28
j_call: TRBJ2-1
cdr3_aa: CASILAGGDNEQFF
cdr3_nt: TGTGCCAGCATATTAGCGGGAGGAGACAATGAGCAGTTCTTC

clone_size: NA
d_call: NA
v_call: TRBV11-2
j_call: TRBJ2-2
cdr3_aa: CASSYTGTGELFF
cdr3_nt: TGTGCCAGCAGCTATACAGGCACCGGGGAGCTGTTTTTT

clone_size: NA
d_call: NA
v_call: TRBV5-1
j_call: TRBJ1-6
cdr3_aa: CASSPESSYNSPLHF
cdr3_nt: TGCGCCAGCAGCCCTGAGAGCTCCTATAATTCACCCCTCCACTTT

clone_size: NA
d_call: NA
v_call: TRBV23-1
j_call: TRBJ1-1
cdr3_aa: CASSQSQAFPEAFF
cdr3_nt: TGCGCCAGCAGTCAATCGCAAGCCTTTCCTGAAGCTTTCTTT

clone_size: NA
d_call: NA
v_call: TRBV5-4
j_call: TRBJ2-7
cdr3_aa: CASSLGGDYEQYF
cdr3_nt: TGTGCCAGCAGCTTGGGGGGGGACTACGAGCAGTACTTC

clone_size: NA
d_call: TRBD1
v_call: TRBV15
j_call: TRBJ1-1
cdr3_aa: CATSSDRGEGAFF
cdr3_nt: TGTGCCACCAGCAGTGACAGGGGAGAGGGAGCTTTCTTT

clone_size: NA
d_call: NA
v_call: TRBV30
j_call: TRBJ1-1
cdr3_aa: CAWMAAGLGAEAFF
cdr3_nt: TGTGCCTGGATGGCTGCCGGCTTGGGGGCTGAAGCTTTCTTT

clone_size: NA
d_call: TRBD2
v_call: TRBV5-8
j_call: TRBJ2-3
cdr3_aa: CASSLAGTSDGTDTQYF
cdr3_nt: TGTGCCAGCAGCTTGGCTGGGACTAGCGATGGTACAGATACGCAGTATTTT

clone_size: NA
d_call: TRBD1
v_call: TRBV7-3
j_call: TRBJ2-2
cdr3_aa: CASSLGTAFTGELFF
cdr3_nt: TGTGCCAGCAGCTTAGGGACAGCCTTCACCGGGGAGCTGTTTTTT

clone_size: NA
d_call: NA
v_call: TRBV5-1
j_call: TRBJ2-2
cdr3_aa: CASSIDYNTGELFF
cdr3_nt: TGCGCCAGCAGTATTGACTATAACACCGGGGAGCTGTTTTTT

clone_size: few
d_call: NA
v_call: TRBV7-9
j_call: TRBJ2-3
cdr3_aa: CASSLASATTDTQYF
cdr3_nt: TGTGCCAGCAGCTTAGCTTCCGCTACCACAGATACGCAGTATTTT

clone_size: NA
d_call: TRBD2
v_call: TRBV7-9
j_call: TRBJ2-1
cdr3_aa: CASSLGGLALSYNEQFF
cdr3_nt: TGTGCCAGCAGCTTAGGAGGACTAGCCCTTTCCTACAATGAGCAGTTCTTC

clone_size: NA
d_call: NA
v_call: TRBV29-1
j_call: TRBJ2-2
cdr3_aa: CSVAWDTGELFF
cdr3_nt: TGCAGCGTTGCGTGGGACACCGGGGAGCTGTTTTTT

clone_size: NA
d_call: TRBD1
v_call: TRBV27
j_call: TRBJ1-4
cdr3_aa: CASSFGTGLDEKLFF
cdr3_nt: TGTGCCAGCAGTTTCGGGACAGGGTTAGATGAAAAACTGTTTTTT

clone_size: NA
d_call: NA
v_call: TRBV4-1
j_call: TRBJ1-1
cdr3_aa: CASSQNPLNTEAFF
cdr3_nt: TGCGCCAGCAGCCAAAACCCCCTGAACACTGAAGCTTTCTTT

clone_size: NA
d_call: NA
v_call: TRBV5-1
j_call: TRBJ1-2
cdr3_aa: CASSLASGTRMGYTF
cdr3_nt: TGCGCCAGCAGCTTGGCCTCAGGGACTAGGATGGGCTACACCTTC

clone_size: NA
d_call: TRBD1
v_call: TRBV30
j_call: TRBJ1-5
cdr3_aa: CAWSSQGTANQPQHF
cdr3_nt: TGTGCCTGGAGCTCACAGGGGACAGCTAATCAGCCCCAGCATTTT

clone_size: few
d_call: NA
v_call: TRBV18
j_call: TRBJ1-1
cdr3_aa: CASSPLRQTNTEAFF
cdr3_nt: TGTGCCAGCTCACCTCTACGACAGACGAACACTGAAGCTTTCTTT

clone_size: once
d_call: NA
v_call: TRBV7-2
j_call: TRBJ2-3
cdr3_aa: CASSLASYTDTQYF
cdr3_nt: TGTGCCAGCAGCTTAGCTTCTTACACAGATACGCAGTATTTT

clone_size: NA
d_call: NA
v_call: TRBV19
j_call: TRBJ1-4
cdr3_aa: CASCLTTNEKLFF
cdr3_nt: TGTGCCAGCTGCCTAACAACTAATGAAAAACTGTTTTTT

clone_size: few
d_call: TRBD2
v_call: TRBV4-3
j_call: TRBJ2-3
cdr3_aa: CASSQLAGGSTDTQYF
cdr3_nt: TGCGCCAGCAGCCAGTTAGCGGGAGGGTCCACAGATACGCAGTATTTT

clone_size: NA
d_call: NA
v_call: TRBV2
j_call: TRBJ1-2
cdr3_aa: CASSGLGELNTF
cdr3_nt: TGTGCCAGCAGTGGATTGGGGGAGTTAAACACCTTC

clone_size: NA
d_call: TRBD2
v_call: TRBV9
j_call: TRBJ2-1
cdr3_aa: CASSHPPGAGRSYNEQFF
cdr3_nt: TGTGCCAGCAGCCACCCACCCGGAGCGGGGAGGAGCTACAATGAGCAGTTCTTC

clone_size: NA
d_call: NA
v_call: TRBV20-1
j_call: TRBJ2-1
cdr3_aa: CSAKDTPQQFF
cdr3_nt: TGCAGTGCTAAGGACACCCCTCAGCAGTTCTTC

clone_size: few
d_call: NA
v_call: TRBV6-5
j_call: TRBJ1-1
cdr3_aa: CASGSGRNTEAFF
cdr3_nt: TGTGCCAGCGGCTCGGGACGGAACACTGAAGCTTTCTTT

clone_size: NA
d_call: NA
v_call: TRBV9
j_call: TRBJ2-2
cdr3_aa: CASSVGTKAVLSGQLNTGELFF
cdr3_nt: TGTGCCAGCAGCGTAGGTACAAAAGCCGTATTGAGCGGACAACTGAACACCGGGGAGCTGTTTTTT

clone_size: few
d_call: NA
v_call: TRBV29-1
j_call: TRBJ1-2
cdr3_aa: CSVVGGPDRANYGYTF
cdr3_nt: TGCAGCGTTGTGGGCGGTCCGGACAGAGCTAACTATGGCTACACCTTC

clone_size: NA
d_call: TRBD1
v_call: TRBV5-4
j_call: TRBJ2-2
cdr3_aa: CASSRQGGNTGELFF
cdr3_nt: TGTGCCAGCAGCCGACAGGGGGGCAACACCGGGGAGCTGTTTTTT